Described below is a single T cell receptor beta chain sequence and its context. What it binds is not known. The length of the CDR3 is 12 residues. Germline lookup yields CDR1 KGHSH and CDR2 LQKENI. Trimming left V 0 bases short and J 9 bases short, with 5 bases between. These data are taken from a study of cytotoxic CD8 clonotypes in ibrutinib-treated CLL. Repertoires were generated with immunoSEQ multiplex PCR, while TCRdb's copy carries only in-frame clones and drops some. This table has 130,000 or so clones, roughly 88% appearing once. General study findings and limits: Public clonotypes, rarely seen, contracted or held steady on treatment. A rise in clonality was seen at ibrutinib response, and a fall back toward baseline was seen at progression.

The V call is TRBV18, the J call TRBJ2-2; no definite D call. Specimen: PBMCs, collected after 24 months of ibrutinib treatment. This clonotype was sampled from a human donor with chronic lymphocytic leukemia. Here the CDR3 DNA reads TGTGCCAGCTCACCACCCATCCGGGAGCTGTTTTTT. Residues: CASSPPIRELFF.